These 27 T cell receptor beta chains share one sample of origin, sequenced in a study of T cells in Graves' hyperthyroidism and ophthalmopathy. TCR beta CDR3 regions were amplified from RNA transcripts. HTBI primers were the set used in a first-round RT-PCR of the TCR CDR3. Each CDR3 protein is one row after TCRdb ran MiXCR on the multiplex PCR reads. The sample carries roughly 500,000 distinct CDR3 sequences, around a quarter recorded once. The sample was blood. Every receptor here comes from a woman aged 25 to 39 with Graves' ophthalmopathy.

In its sample, this clonotype was seen many times. CDR3 bases: TGTGCCAGCAGTAAACTAGCGTTCCAAGAGACCCAGTACTTC. It translates to CASSKLAFQETQYF. The chain recombines TRBV27 with TRBJ2-5; 7 positions match TRBD2. Germline V gives CDR1 MNHEY, CDR2 SMNVEV (reference sequence). The CDR3 length is 14 residues. V gave up 5 bases and J gave up 1 base; unmatched junction bases: 4.

This clonotype was seen ten or more times. The chain employs TRBV7-2 and TRBJ2-3; maybe TRBD2 (7 bases). CDR1 SGHTA and CDR2 FQGNSA come from the germline V gene. The CDR3 extends over 14 amino acids. V lost 1 base to trimming and J lost 5 bases, with 10 bases between them. CDR3 region: CASSLGGGRDTQYF. The CDR3 DNA reads TGTGCCAGCAGCTTAGGGGGGGGCAGAGATACGCAGTATTTT.

The V and J genes are TRBV27 and TRBJ2-5; 9 bases match TRBD2. The CDR3 contains 15 residues. J lost 5 bases, V lost 2 bases, and 6 bases had no gene match. The germline V gene encodes CDR1 MNHEY and CDR2 SMNVEV (reference sequence). The CDR3 loop is CASSLAGGPEETQYF. The CDR3 bases are TGTGCCAGCAGTTTAGCGGGGGGGCCTGAGGAGACCCAGTACTTC.

V and J are TRBV12-3 or TRBV12-4 and TRBJ1-1; D remains ambiguous. V lost 8 bases to trimming and J lost 1 base, with 11 bases between them. The CDR3 is 13 residues long. The CDR3 DNA reads TGTGCCAGCTCACAGTTCGCGAACACTGAAGCTTTCTTT. This translates into CASSQFANTEAFF.

This rearrangement joins TRBV3-1 to TRBJ1-2; tentatively, D is TRBD1 (6 bases). Trimming pared 1 base from V and 3 bases from J, leaving 15 bases between. Germline CDR1 and CDR2: LGHDT and YNNKEL (reference sequence). This CDR3 region has 16 residues. The CDR3 here is CASSQAYGGVYYGYTF. The CDR3 DNA follows: TGTGCCAGCAGCCAAGCGTACGGGGGCGTCTACTATGGCTACACCTTC.

The J gene is TRBJ1-5, the V gene TRBV4-1; 9 positions agree with TRBD1. V shed 1 base, J shed 3 bases, and the junction held 1 base outside the gene matches. This CDR3 is built from 15 residues. In germline, CDR1 is MGHRA, CDR2 YSYEKL. CDR3 DNA sequence: TGCGCCAGCAGCCAAGGACAGGGGGACAATCAGCCCCAGCATTTT. Protein sequence: CASSQGQGDNQPQHF.

The genes are TRBV6-1 and TRBJ1-2; possible D gene TRBD1, 5 bases. V lost 3 bases to trimming and J lost 4 bases, with 18 bases between them. The length of the CDR3 is 16 residues. Germline assignment: CDR1 MNHNS and CDR2 SASEGT. DNA for the CDR3: TGTGCCAGCAGTGATAACCTCGAGGGGCGAGGCTATGGCTACACCTTC. As protein: CASSDNLEGRGYGYTF.

The genes are TRBV6-1 and TRBJ1-5, with a weak D call TRBD1 (5 bases). V was trimmed by 2 bases and J by 1 base, leaving 9 bases between them. The CDR3 spans 15 residues. Germline CDR1 and CDR2: MNHNS and SASEGT. DNA of the CDR3: TGTGCCAGCAGTGAATGGGGGGGAAGCAATCAGCCCCAGCATTTT. Residues: CASSEWGGSNQPQHF.

This clonotype was observed at least ten times. The gene calls are TRBV5-1 and TRBJ2-5; TRBD2 is a possible D gene (6 bases). Germline CDR1 is SGHRS and CDR2 is YFSETQ. V dropped 0 bases and J dropped 3 bases, with 9 bases sitting between them. The CDR3 loop spans 14 amino acids. This CDR3 reads CASSLALAEETQYF. The CDR3 DNA is TGCGCCAGCAGCTTGGCCTTAGCGGAAGAGACCCAGTACTTC.

This clonotype has just a few counts. The chain recombines TRBV19 with TRBJ1-2; 8 nucleotides match TRBD1. CDR1 and CDR2 (germline): LNHDA, SQIVND (reference sequence). The CDR3 spans 14 residues. V was pared by 8 bases and J by 1 base, with 6 bases of the junction left unmatched. The CDR3 sequence is CASGTGEINYGYTF. The DNA for the CDR3 is TGTGCCAGTGGGACAGGAGAGATTAACTATGGCTACACCTTC.

This chain uses TRBV6-1 with TRBJ2-7; D gene ambiguous. There are 15 residues in the CDR3. CDR1 and CDR2 from the germline V gene are MNHNS and SASEGT. The V end was cut by 7 bases, the J end by 2 bases, with 18 bases between. The CDR3 region has the DNA TGTGCCAGCACCACACTCAATTCCCCTACCTACGAGCAGTACTTC. It is translated as CASTTLNSPTYEQYF.

In the case of this clonotype: A much larger clone lies one base from this, so it may be a read error. The chain couples TRBV20-1 to TRBJ1-5; tentatively, D is TRBD1 (6 bases). There are 15 residues in the CDR3. Per the germline V gene, CDR1 is DFQATT and CDR2 is SNEGSKA (reference sequence). Trimming cost V 3 bases and J 6 bases, with 18 bases left between them. The CDR3 loop reads CSASARDGGLQPQHF. CDR3 sequence (DNA): TGCAGTGCTAGTGCCCGGGACGGGGGGCTTCAGCCCCAGCATTTT.

A word on this clonotype: Relative to the germline gene, one junction end is altered; a read error may explain this. The chain combines TRBV6-1 with TRBJ1-5; D is ambiguous. The CDR3 consists of 13 residues. Germline CDR1 MNHNS, CDR2 SASEGT. The CDR3 loop is CASRDAHNQPQHF. As DNA, the CDR3 is TGTGCCAGCCGTGACGCTCACAATCAGCCCCAGCATTTT.

This clonotype occurred many times. The chain links TRBV2 to TRBJ1-5, with 12 bases lining up with TRBD1. J gave up 4 bases and V 7 bases, and 2 bases lay outside the gene matches. CDR1 SNHLY and CDR2 FYNNEI come from the germline V gene. The CDR3 is made up of 14 amino acids. CDR3 coding DNA: TGTGCCAGCACGGGACAGGGGGCGAATCAGCCCCAGCATTTT. It translates to CASTGQGANQPQHF.

The chain carries TRBV9 and TRBJ2-6, with TRBD1 as a possible D gene (6 bases). With 4 bases removed from V and 4 bases from J, the gap between germline ends came to 15 bases. There are 16 residues in the CDR3. Germline V gives CDR1 SGDLS, CDR2 YYNGEE. CDR3 sequence (DNA): TGTGCCAGCAGCCCCCCAGGGGTAACCGGGGCCAACGTCCTGACTTTC. As protein: CASSPPGVTGANVLTF.

This clonotype was found many times. The V gene is TRBV18, the J gene TRBJ2-5, with TRBD2 as a possible D gene (5 bases). The V and J ends lost 4 bases and 3 bases respectively, with 9 bases between them. The CDR3 sequence is 13 residues long. CDR1 KGHSH and CDR2 LQKENI come from the germline V gene. The CDR3 region is CASSLYGKETQYF. Written as DNA, the CDR3 is TGTGCCAGCTCACTATACGGGAAAGAGACCCAGTACTTC.

On this clonotype: Lacking the conserved final phenylalanine or tryptophan, this CDR3 likely reflects a read error. The J gene is TRBJ1-1, the V gene TRBV6-5, with D possibly matching TRBD1 (6 bases). The V and J ends lost 4 bases and 5 bases respectively, with 17 bases between them. Germline V gene sequence: CDR1 MNHEY, CDR2 SVGAGI. This CDR3 has 15 amino acids. The CDR3 DNA follows: TGTGCCAGCAGTTCTCCTACAGGGATGATGACTGAAGCTTTCTAT. It is translated as CASSSPTGMMTEAFY.

The genes are TRBV19 and TRBJ2-2; the D gene could be TRBD1 or TRBD2 (5 bases each). V lost 7 bases to trimming and J lost 3 bases, with 15 bases between them. This CDR3 has 15 amino acids. Germline values: CDR1 LNHDA, CDR2 SQIVND (reference sequence). The CDR3 DNA sequence: TGTGCCAGTACTTCCCGGGACGGAGACACCGGGGAGCTGTTTTTT. This sequence encodes CASTSRDGDTGELFF.

The sample holds many counts of this clonotype. The chain couples TRBV2 to TRBJ2-6; D remains ambiguous. The germline V gene has CDR1 SNHLY and CDR2 FYNNEI. CDR3 length: 15 amino acids. V dropped 3 bases and J dropped 0 bases, with 6 bases sitting between them. CDR3 nucleotides: TGTGCCAGCAGTGAGCCCCTCTCTGGGGCCAACGTCCTGACTTTC. Residues: CASSEPLSGANVLTF.

In its sample, this clonotype was seen a few times. J is TRBJ2-5 and V is TRBV29-1; 10 nucleotides match TRBD2. The CDR3 covers 15 residues. The germline V gene has CDR1 SQVTM and CDR2 ANQGSEA. The junction had 8 bases not matched to a gene; V was cut back by 4 bases and J by 3 bases. CDR3 loop: CSVAKLAGVEETQYF. In nucleotides, the CDR3 is TGCAGCGTTGCGAAGCTAGCGGGGGTAGAAGAGACCCAGTACTTC.

The sample holds many counts of this clonotype. The J gene is TRBJ2-7, the V gene TRBV13; tentatively, D is TRBD2 (5 bases). The CDR3 spans 16 residues. Germline V CDR1 and CDR2: PRHDT, FYEKMQ (reference sequence). The V end was cut by 0 bases, the J end by 5 bases, with 17 bases between. In nucleotides, the CDR3 is TGTGCCAGCAGCTTAGGGGGCGGGCTACCCCTCCACGAGCAGTACTTC. Its translation: CASSLGGGLPLHEQYF. The complete variable domain, with remaining parts taken from reference TRBV13 and TRBJ2-7, reads AAGVIQSPRHLIKEKRETATLKCYPIPRHDTVYWYQQGPGQDPQFLISFYEKMQSDKGSIPDRFSAQQFSDYHSELNMSSLELGDSALYFCASSLGGGLPLHEQYFGPGTRLTVT.

This clonotype was seen a handful of times. This chain joins TRBV3-1 and TRBJ2-7; 9 nucleotides align to TRBD1. This CDR3 spans 13 amino acids. Germline CDR1 and CDR2: LGHDT and YNNKEL (reference sequence). J lost 6 bases, V lost 4 bases, and 4 bases had no gene match. CDR3 amino acids: CASSRDRVSEQYF. The DNA of the CDR3 is TGTGCCAGCAGCCGGGACAGGGTGTCCGAGCAGTACTTC.

This clonotype was seen at least ten times. The rearrangement links TRBV6-5 to TRBJ1-1; D is perhaps TRBD1 (5 bases). V shed 1 base and J shed 1 base, with 7 bases lying between them. The CDR3 runs to 14 residues. Per the germline V gene, CDR1 is MNHEY and CDR2 is SVGAGI. The CDR3 reads CASSYLGQNTEAFF. The DNA for the CDR3 is TGTGCCAGCAGTTACTTAGGACAGAACACTGAAGCTTTCTTT.

This clonotype has just a few counts. The chain uses TRBV24-1 and TRBJ1-1; the D gene is possibly TRBD1 (5 bases). V was cut by 4 bases and J by 1 base, with 6 bases left in between. Germline-derived CDR1 and CDR2 are KGHDR and SFDVKD. The CDR3 spans 13 residues. CDR3 nucleotide sequence: TGTGCCACCAGTGACAGGGCGAACACTGAAGCTTTCTTT. Its protein is CATSDRANTEAFF.

This clonotype was found many times. The genes are TRBV4-1 and TRBJ2-5; maybe TRBD2 (6 bases). This CDR3 spans 16 amino acids. Germline CDR1 reads MGHRA; CDR2 reads YSYEKL. Trimming left V 1 base short and J 2 bases short, with 14 bases between. The CDR3 nucleotides are TGCGCCAGCAGCCAAGGACTAGGGGTAACGCAAGAGACCCAGTACTTC. It specifies CASSQGLGVTQETQYF.

This clonotype appeared many times. One junction end does not reproduce the germline sequence, and a read error may be involved. The rearrangement links TRBV5-6 to TRBJ1-3, with D tentatively TRBD1 (6 bases). This CDR3 has 14 amino acids. Germline loops: CDR1 SGHDT, CDR2 YYEEEE. The CDR3 region has the DNA TGTGTCAGCAGCTCGTGGGGGCTTGGAAACACCATATATTTT. The encoded protein is CVSSSWGLGNTIYF.

The chain has TRBV6-5 and TRBJ2-2; 7 nucleotides agree with TRBD1. Germline CDR1 is MNHEY and CDR2 is SVGAGI. J gave up 5 bases and V 2 bases, and 8 bases lay outside the gene matches. The CDR3 is 16 residues long. The CDR3 loop is CASSYRTGGATGELFF. The CDR3 coding sequence is TGTGCCAGCAGTTACCGGACAGGAGGAGCGACCGGGGAGCTGTTTTTT.